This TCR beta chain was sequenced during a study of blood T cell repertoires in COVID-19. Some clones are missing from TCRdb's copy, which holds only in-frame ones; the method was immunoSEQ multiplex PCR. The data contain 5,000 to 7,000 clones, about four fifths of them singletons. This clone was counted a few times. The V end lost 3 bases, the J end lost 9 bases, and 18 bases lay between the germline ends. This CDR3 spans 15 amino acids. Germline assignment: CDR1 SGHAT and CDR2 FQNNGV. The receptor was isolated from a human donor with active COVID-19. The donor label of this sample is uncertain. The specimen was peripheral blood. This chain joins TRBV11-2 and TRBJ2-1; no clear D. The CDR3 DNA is TGTGCCAGCAGCTTGGATCGAGACACTTCGCTTGAGCAGTTCTTC. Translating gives CASSLDRDTSLEQFF. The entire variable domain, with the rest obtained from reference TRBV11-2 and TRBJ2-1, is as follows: EAGVAQSPRYKIIEKRQSVAFWCNPISGHATLYWYQQILGQGPKLLIQFQNNGVVDDSQLPKDRFSAERLKGVDSTLKIQPAKLEDSAVYLCASSLDRDTSLEQFFGPGTRLTVL.